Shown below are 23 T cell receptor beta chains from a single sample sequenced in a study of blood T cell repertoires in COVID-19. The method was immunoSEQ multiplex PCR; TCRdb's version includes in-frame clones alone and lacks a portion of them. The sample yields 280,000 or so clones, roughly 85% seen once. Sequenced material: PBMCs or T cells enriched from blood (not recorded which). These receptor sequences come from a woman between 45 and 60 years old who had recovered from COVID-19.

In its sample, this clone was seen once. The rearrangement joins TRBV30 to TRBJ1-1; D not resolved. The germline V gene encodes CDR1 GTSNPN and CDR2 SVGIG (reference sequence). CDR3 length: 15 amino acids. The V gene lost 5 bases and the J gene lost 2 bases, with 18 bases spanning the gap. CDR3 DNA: TGTGCCTGGGACCAGGCAAAAGAGCTAAACACTGAAGCTTTCTTT. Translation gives CAWDQAKELNTEAFF.

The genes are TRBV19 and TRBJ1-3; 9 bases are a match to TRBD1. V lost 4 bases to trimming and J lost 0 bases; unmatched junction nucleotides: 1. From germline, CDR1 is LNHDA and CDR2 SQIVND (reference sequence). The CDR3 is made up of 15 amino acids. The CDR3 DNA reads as TGTGCCAGTAGTACGGACAGGGGCTCTGGAAACACCATATATTTT. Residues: CASSTDRGSGNTIYF.

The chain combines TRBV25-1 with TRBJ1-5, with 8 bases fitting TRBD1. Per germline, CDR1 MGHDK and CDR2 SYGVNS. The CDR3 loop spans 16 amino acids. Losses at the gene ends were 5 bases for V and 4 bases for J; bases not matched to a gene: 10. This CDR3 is CASSSDRGPPNQPQHF. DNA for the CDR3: TGTGCCAGCAGTAGTGACAGGGGCCCACCGAATCAGCCCCAGCATTTT.

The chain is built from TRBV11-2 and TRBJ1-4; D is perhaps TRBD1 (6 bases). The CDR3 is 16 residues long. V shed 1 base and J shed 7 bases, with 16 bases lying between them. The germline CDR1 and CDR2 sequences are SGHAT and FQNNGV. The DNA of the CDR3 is TGTGCCAGCAGCTTAGTGGGTACGACAGGCCCTGAAAAACTGTTTTTT. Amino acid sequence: CASSLVGTTGPEKLFF.

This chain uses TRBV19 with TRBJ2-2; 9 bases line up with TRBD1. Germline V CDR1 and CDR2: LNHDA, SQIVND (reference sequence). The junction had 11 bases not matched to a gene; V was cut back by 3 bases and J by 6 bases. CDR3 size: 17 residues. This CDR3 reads CASSMPGQGSRSGELFF. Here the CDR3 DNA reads TGTGCCAGTAGTATGCCCGGACAGGGGTCAAGATCCGGGGAGCTGTTTTTT.

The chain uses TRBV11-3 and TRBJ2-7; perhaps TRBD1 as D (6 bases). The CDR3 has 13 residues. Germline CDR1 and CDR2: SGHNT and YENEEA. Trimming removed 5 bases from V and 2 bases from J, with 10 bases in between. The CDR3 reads CASSRGTPYEQYF. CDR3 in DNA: TGTGCCAGCAGCAGAGGGACACCCTACGAGCAGTACTTC. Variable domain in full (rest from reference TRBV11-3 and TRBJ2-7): EAGVVQSPRYKIIEKKQPVAFWCNPISGHNTLYWYLQNLGQGPELLIRYENEEAVDDSQLPKDRFSAERLKGVDSTLKIQPAELGDSAVYLCASSRGTPYEQYFGPGTRLTVT.

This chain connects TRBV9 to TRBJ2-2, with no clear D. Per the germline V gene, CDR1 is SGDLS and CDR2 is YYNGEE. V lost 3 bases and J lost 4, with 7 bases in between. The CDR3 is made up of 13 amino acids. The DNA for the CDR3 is TGTGCCAGCAGCGCCTTCTCCACCGGGGAGCTGTTTTTT. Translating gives CASSAFSTGELFF.

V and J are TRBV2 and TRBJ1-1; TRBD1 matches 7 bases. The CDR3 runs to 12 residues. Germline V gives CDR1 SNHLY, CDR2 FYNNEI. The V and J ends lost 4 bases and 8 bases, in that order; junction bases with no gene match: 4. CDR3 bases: TGTGCCAGCAGTGTTCTGGACAGGGAAGCTTTCTTT. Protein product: CASSVLDREAFF.

Written as DNA, the CDR3 is TGTGCCAGCAGTCTCCGGGGACAGGTCAGGGGTGAGCAGTTCTTC. This codes for CASSLRGQVRGEQFF. The J gene is TRBJ2-1, the V gene TRBV2; 8 positions match TRBD1. This CDR3 region has 15 residues. V gave up 5 bases and J gave up 9 bases; unmatched junction bases: 12. In germline, CDR1 is SNHLY, CDR2 FYNNEI.

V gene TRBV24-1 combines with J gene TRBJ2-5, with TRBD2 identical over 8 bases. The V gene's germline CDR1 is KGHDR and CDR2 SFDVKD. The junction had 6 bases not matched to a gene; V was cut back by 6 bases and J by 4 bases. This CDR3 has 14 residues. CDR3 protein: CATSRSRGGETQYF. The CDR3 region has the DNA TGTGCCACCAGTCGAAGCCGGGGGGGAGAGACCCAGTACTTC.

CDR3 sequence: CAWSRSGGRGETQYF. CDR3 in DNA: TGTGCCTGGAGCCGTAGCGGGGGGCGGGGTGAGACCCAGTACTTC. The genes are TRBV30 and TRBJ2-5; TRBD2 agrees at 10 bases. Germline-derived CDR1 and CDR2 are GTSNPN and SVGIG (reference sequence). The CDR3 length is 15 residues. Trimming cost V 3 bases and J 5 bases; bases outside gene matches: 9. Combining the CDR3 with reference TRBV30 and TRBJ2-5 gives the whole variable domain SQTIHQWPATLVQPVGSPLSLECTVEGTSNPNLYWYRQAAGRGLQLLFYSVGIGQISSEVPQNLSASRPQDRQFILSSKKLLLSDSGFYLCAWSRSGGRGETQYFGPGTRLLVL.

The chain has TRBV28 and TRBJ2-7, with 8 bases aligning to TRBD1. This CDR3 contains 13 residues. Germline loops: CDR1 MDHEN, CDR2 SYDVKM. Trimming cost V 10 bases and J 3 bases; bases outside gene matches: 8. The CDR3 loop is CATEDRANYEQYF. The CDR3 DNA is TGTGCCACGGAGGACAGGGCAAACTACGAGCAGTACTTC.

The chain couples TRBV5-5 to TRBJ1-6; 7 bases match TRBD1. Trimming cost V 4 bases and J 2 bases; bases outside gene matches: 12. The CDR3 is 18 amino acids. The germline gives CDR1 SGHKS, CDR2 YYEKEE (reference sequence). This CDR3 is CASSPPGGQGAYNSPLHF. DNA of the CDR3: TGTGCCAGCAGCCCCCCCGGTGGGCAGGGGGCCTATAATTCACCCCTCCACTTT.

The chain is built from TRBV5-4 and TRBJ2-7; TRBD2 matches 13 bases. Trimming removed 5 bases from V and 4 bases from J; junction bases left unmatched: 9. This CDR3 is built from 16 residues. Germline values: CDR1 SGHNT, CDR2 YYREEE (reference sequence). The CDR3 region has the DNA TGTGCCAGCAGAAGGACTAGCGGGAGTGATAGTTACGAGCAGTACTTC. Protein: CASRRTSGSDSYEQYF. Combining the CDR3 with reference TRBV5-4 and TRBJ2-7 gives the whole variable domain ETGVTQSPTHLIKTRGQQVTLRCSSQSGHNTVSWYQQALGQGPQFIFQYYREEENGRGNFPPRFSGLQFPNYSSELNVNALELDDSALYLCASRRTSGSDSYEQYFGPGTRLTVT.

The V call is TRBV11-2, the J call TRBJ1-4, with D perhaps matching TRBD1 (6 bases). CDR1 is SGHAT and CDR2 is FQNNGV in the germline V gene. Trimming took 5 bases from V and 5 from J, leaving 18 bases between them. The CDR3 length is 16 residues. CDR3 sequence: CASSHHRDHANEKLFF. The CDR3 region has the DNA TGTGCCAGCAGCCACCACAGGGATCACGCCAATGAAAAACTGTTTTTT. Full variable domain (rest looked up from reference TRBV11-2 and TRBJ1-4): EAGVAQSPRYKIIEKRQSVAFWCNPISGHATLYWYQQILGQGPKLLIQFQNNGVVDDSQLPKDRFSAERLKGVDSTLKIQPAKLEDSAVYLCASSHHRDHANEKLFFGSGTQLSVL.

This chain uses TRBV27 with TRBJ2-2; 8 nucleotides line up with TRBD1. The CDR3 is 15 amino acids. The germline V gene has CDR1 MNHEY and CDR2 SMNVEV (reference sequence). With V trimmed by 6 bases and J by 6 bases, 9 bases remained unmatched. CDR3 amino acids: CASRGTGGLAGELFF. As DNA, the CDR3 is TGTGCCAGCAGGGGGACAGGTGGCTTGGCCGGGGAGCTGTTTTTT.

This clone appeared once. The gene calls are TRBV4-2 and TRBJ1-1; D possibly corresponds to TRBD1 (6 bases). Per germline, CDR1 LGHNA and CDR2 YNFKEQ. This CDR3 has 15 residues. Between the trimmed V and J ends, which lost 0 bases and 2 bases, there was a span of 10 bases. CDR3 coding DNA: TGTGCCAGCAGCCAAGAACAGGGTACCAACACTGAAGCTTTCTTT. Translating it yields CASSQEQGTNTEAFF.

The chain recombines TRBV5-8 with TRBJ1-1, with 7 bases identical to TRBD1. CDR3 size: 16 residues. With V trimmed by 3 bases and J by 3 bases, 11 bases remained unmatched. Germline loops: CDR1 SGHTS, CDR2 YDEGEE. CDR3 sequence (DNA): TGTGCCAGCAGCTCGTGGACAGGAGAGGGGGACACTGAAGCTTTCTTT. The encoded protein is CASSSWTGEGDTEAFF. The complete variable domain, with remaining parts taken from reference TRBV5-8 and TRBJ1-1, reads EAGVTQSPTHLIKTRGQQATLRCSPISGHTSVYWYQQALGLGLQFLLWYDEGEERNRGNFPPRFSGRQFPNYSSELNVNALELEDSALYLCASSSWTGEGDTEAFFGQGTRLTVV.

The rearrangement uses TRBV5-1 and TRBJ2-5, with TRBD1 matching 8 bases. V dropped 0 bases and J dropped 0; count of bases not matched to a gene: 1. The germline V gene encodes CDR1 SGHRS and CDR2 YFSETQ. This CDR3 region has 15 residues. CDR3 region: CASSLGTGYQETQYF. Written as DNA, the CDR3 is TGCGCCAGCAGCTTGGGGACAGGGTACCAAGAGACCCAGTACTTC.

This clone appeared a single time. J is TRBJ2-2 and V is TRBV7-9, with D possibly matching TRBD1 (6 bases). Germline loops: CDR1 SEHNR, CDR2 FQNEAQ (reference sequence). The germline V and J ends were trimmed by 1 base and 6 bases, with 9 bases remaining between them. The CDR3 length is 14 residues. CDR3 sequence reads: CASSLVTGPGELFF. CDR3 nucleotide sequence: TGTGCCAGCAGCTTAGTTACAGGGCCCGGGGAGCTGTTTTTT.

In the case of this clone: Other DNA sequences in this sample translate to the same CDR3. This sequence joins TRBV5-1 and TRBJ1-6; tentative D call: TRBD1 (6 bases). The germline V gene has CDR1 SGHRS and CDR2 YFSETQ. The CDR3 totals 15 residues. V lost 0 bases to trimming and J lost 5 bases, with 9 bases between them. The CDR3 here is CASSLVAGDNSPLHF. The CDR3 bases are TGCGCCAGCAGCTTGGTCGCAGGGGATAATTCACCCCTCCACTTT.

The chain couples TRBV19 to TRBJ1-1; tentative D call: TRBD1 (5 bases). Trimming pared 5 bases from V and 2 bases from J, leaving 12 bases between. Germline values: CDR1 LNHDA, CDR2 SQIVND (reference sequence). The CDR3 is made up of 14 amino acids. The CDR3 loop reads CASSFQGGNTEAFF. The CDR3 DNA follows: TGTGCCAGTAGTTTCCAGGGTGGTAACACTGAAGCTTTCTTT.

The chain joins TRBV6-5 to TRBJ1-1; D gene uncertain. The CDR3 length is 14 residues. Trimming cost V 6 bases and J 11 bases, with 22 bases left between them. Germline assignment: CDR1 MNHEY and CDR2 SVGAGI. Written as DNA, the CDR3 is TGTGCCAGCAGCTATGACCCCCGAGACATGGATGCTTTCTTT. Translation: CASSYDPRDMDAFF.